These T cell receptor beta chains were read from a single sample in a study of T cell repertoires in cytomegalovirus infection. These TCRs are of unknown antigen specificity. One entry per CDR3 protein, called by TCRdb with MiXCR from the reads. The data hold 100,000 to 120,000 distinct CDR3 sequences, with about 30% observed a single time. Here the sequenced sample was CD8+ T cells from cultured PBMCs, taken from culture after CMV antigen stimulation. The origin of the receptors is a human donor in good health (CMV status not recorded). Some clones in this sample may be carry-over from other donors' samples. The CDR3 runs from the conserved cysteine through the conserved F or W. A D gene is named only where the DNA matches it firmly. The size entry is marked missing in some rows and otherwise reads once, few, many or a size class.

clone_size j_call v_call d_call cdr3_nt cdr3_aa
NA TRBJ2-1 TRBV6-2/TRBV6-3 NA TGTGCCAGCAGTTACTCTTTTTTTGGAGACGAGCAGTTCTTC CASSYSFFGDEQFF
NA TRBJ2-7 TRBV6-1 TRBD1 TGTGCCAGCAGTGAATGGTGGACAGGGGGCCCAGAGATCTCTTTC CASSEWWTGGPEISF
NA TRBJ1-1 TRBV27 TRBD1 TGTGCCAGCAGTCTACAGGGGATCACTGAAGCTTTCTTT CASSLQGITEAFF
many TRBJ1-5 TRBV12-3/TRBV12-4 NA TGTGCCAGCAGTTTATACCGTAACAATCAGCCCCAGCATTTT CASSLYRNNQPQHF
few TRBJ2-7 TRBV7-9 NA TGTGCCAGCAGCGATACTCCAGGGAGTGGGAGTTACGAGCAGTACTTC CASSDTPGSGSYEQYF
many TRBJ1-5 TRBV6-6 NA TGTGCCAGCTCCTGGGTGGATCAGCCCCAGCATTTT CASSWVDQPQHF
NA TRBJ1-4 TRBV13 NA TGTGCCAGCAGCTGGGGGAGTAATGAAAAACTGTTTTTT CASSWGSNEKLFF
few TRBJ2-3 TRBV7-6 NA TGTGCCAGCAGCTTAGCGACGAGGCTAGATACGCAGTATTTT CASSLATRLDTQYF
NA TRBJ2-5 TRBV7-9 NA TGTGCCAGCAGCCCTGTCGGTAAAGAGACCCAGTACTTC CASSPVGKETQYF
NA TRBJ2-7 TRBV4-1 TRBD1 TGCGCCAGCAGACCCGACAGGGGCCCACCCTACGAGCAGTACTTC CASRPDRGPPYEQYF
NA TRBJ2-1 TRBV4-1 NA TGCGCCAGCAGCCAACTCGCGGAGACCTACAATGAGCAGTTCTTC CASSQLAETYNEQFF
few TRBJ2-7 TRBV10-3 NA TGTGCCATCAGGGGGTTTGGCGAGCAGTACTTC CAIRGFGEQYF
many TRBJ2-3 TRBV7-2 NA TGTGCCAGCAGCTTTTCCTTCACAGATACGCAGTATTTT CASSFSFTDTQYF
few TRBJ2-3 TRBV7-9 NA TGTGCCAGCACCGATACAAAAGGTTCAGCGGGAGATACGCAGTATTTT CASTDTKGSAGDTQYF
few TRBJ2-3 TRBV5-6 NA TGTGCCAGCAGCTTGGAAGTGGGCGGCAACACAGATACGCAGTATTTT CASSLEVGGNTDTQYF
NA TRBJ1-2 TRBV4-1 NA TGCGCCAGCTCCGATCTATTTACAGGCTACACCCGCTACACCTTC CASSDLFTGYTRYTF
few TRBJ2-7 TRBV5-8 NA TGTGCCAGCAGCTTGAGGGATACAGACGCGTCCTACGAGCAGTACTTC CASSLRDTDASYEQYF
NA TRBJ2-2 TRBV5-4 NA TGTGCCAGCAGCTTGGGGCCCGGGAACACCGGGGAGCTGTTTTTT CASSLGPGNTGELFF
many TRBJ2-1 TRBV7-2 TRBD1 TGTGCCAGCAGCCCGGGACAGGAGGTTTACAATGAGCAGTTCTTC CASSPGQEVYNEQFF
NA TRBJ2-1 TRBV11-2 NA TGTGCCAGCAGCTTATACGTGGGGGGGCCTAACAATGAGCAGTTCTTC CASSLYVGGPNNEQFF
few TRBJ2-1 TRBV4-1 NA TGCGCCAGCAGCCAAGATGTGACGGACAATGAGCAGTTCTTC CASSQDVTDNEQFF
NA TRBJ1-1 TRBV7-9 NA TGTGCCAGCAGCTTAGAGCGGGGCGCGAACACTGAAGCTTTCTTT CASSLERGANTEAFF
NA TRBJ2-5 TRBV27 NA TGTGCCAGCAGTTTCCGGACCAATGGGGAGACCCAGTACTTC CASSFRTNGETQYF
NA TRBJ2-1 TRBV27 TRBD2 TGTGCCAGCAGTCCGGGGACTAGCGGCCCGGGGGAGCAGTTCTTC CASSPGTSGPGEQFF
many TRBJ2-1 TRBV7-2 TRBD2 TGTGCCAGCAGCTTTCGGGGGACTACCTACAATGAGCAGTTCTTC CASSFRGTTYNEQFF
few TRBJ2-1 TRBV7-9 NA TGTGCCAGCAGCTTGCAGGGAGTGAACAATGAGCAGTTCTTC CASSLQGVNNEQFF
many TRBJ2-3 TRBV7-2 NA TGTGCCAGCAGACTAACAGGGCCCGCAGATACGCAGTATTTT CASRLTGPADTQYF
NA TRBJ2-1 TRBV19 NA TGTGCCAGTAGTATAAGGGGACCAGACGATGAGCAGTTCTTC CASSIRGPDDEQFF
few TRBJ2-1 TRBV7-6 NA TGTGCCAGCAGCTTAGTACCGGCGAGCTCCTACAATGAGCAGTTCTTC CASSLVPASSYNEQFF
NA TRBJ2-5 TRBV7-6 NA TGTGCCAGCAGCTTAGCGGGGGGACTCCAAGAGACCCAGTACTTC CASSLAGGLQETQYF
many TRBJ2-6 TRBV18 NA TGTGCCAGCTCACCCAGGGGCGCCACCTCTGGGGCCAACGTCCTGACTTTC CASSPRGATSGANVLTF
NA TRBJ1-1 TRBV12-3/TRBV12-4 TRBD1 TGTGCCGTACAGGGGACAGGCGCTTCTGAAGCTTTCTTT CAVQGTGASEAFF
NA TRBJ1-1 TRBV25-1 NA TGTGCCAGCAGTGAATATGGGCAGGCTTTTCACGACATGTACATGAACACTGAAGCTTTCTTT CASSEYGQAFHDMYMNTEAFF
NA TRBJ1-2 TRBV10-3 NA TGTGCCATCAGTGAGTCGGGAGACAGTTTTTTGGGATATGGCTACACCTTC CAISESGDSFLGYGYTF
few TRBJ1-5 TRBV6-2/TRBV6-3 NA TGTGCCAGCAGTTACAGGCAGGGGAGCAATCAGCCCCAGCATTTT CASSYRQGSNQPQHF
few TRBJ1-5 TRBV6-2/TRBV6-3 NA TGTGCCAGCAGTTACTTTGGAAATCAGCCCCAGCATTTT CASSYFGNQPQHF
NA TRBJ2-1 TRBV20-1 NA TGCAGTGCTAGAGCCGGGAAGTTCTTCAATGAGCAGTTCTTC CSARAGKFFNEQFF
NA TRBJ1-1 TRBV27 TRBD1 TGTGCCAGCAGTGCCTACAGGGGGCTTAGCACTGAAGCTTTCTTT CASSAYRGLSTEAFF
few TRBJ1-1 TRBV19 NA TGTGCCAGTAATGGGCCTGAAGCTTTCTTT CASNGPEAFF
many TRBJ2-5 TRBV7-2 NA TGTGCCAGCAGCTTAGCCTTGGGGATGTTAGAGACCCAGTACTTC CASSLALGMLETQYF
many TRBJ1-2 TRBV11-2 NA TGTGCCAGCAGCTTAGTTTCCAACTATGGCTACACCTTC CASSLVSNYGYTF
NA TRBJ2-7 TRBV28 NA TGTGCCAGCAGCCCTTCAATGGGGTTCTACGAGCAGTACTTC CASSPSMGFYEQYF
many TRBJ1-2 TRBV2 NA TGTGCCAGCAGTGATGTGGAGGCAGCCTTTGTCTATGGCTACACCTTC CASSDVEAAFVYGYTF
NA TRBJ2-7 TRBV12-3/TRBV12-4 NA TGTGCCAGCAGTCCAGCTTATCGGGGCTACGAGCAGTACTTC CASSPAYRGYEQYF
few TRBJ2-1 TRBV6-2/TRBV6-3 NA TGTGCCAGCAGTTACCAATTCTACAATGAGCAGTTCTTC CASSYQFYNEQFF
NA TRBJ2-1 TRBV27 TRBD2 TGTGCCAGCAGTTTGGGACTAGCGGGGGGATACAATGAGCAGTTCTTC CASSLGLAGGYNEQFF
NA TRBJ2-3 TRBV12-3/TRBV12-4 NA TGTGCCAGCAGCCCCCCGCGGACGGCTAGCACAGATACGCAGTATTTT CASSPPRTASTDTQYF
once TRBJ1-1 TRBV28 NA TGTGCCAGCAGTTCCCTAATTCCGAGGTCTGAAGCTTTCTTT CASSSLIPRSEAFF
NA TRBJ2-7 TRBV27 TRBD1 TGTGCCAGCAGTTTATTTTTTACCGGACAGGAGACCTACGAGCAGTACTTC CASSLFFTGQETYEQYF
NA TRBJ2-7 TRBV7-7 NA TGTGCTAGCAGCTTAGCAGGGGTGGGATACGAGCAGTACTTC CASSLAGVGYEQYF
many TRBJ2-1 TRBV7-8 TRBD2 TGTGCCAGCAGCTTCCAAGCGGGGAACTACAATGAGCAGTTCTTC CASSFQAGNYNEQFF
few TRBJ1-2 TRBV2 TRBD1 TGTGCCAGCAGTGAGGCGGGAAGGGACAGAAAGGCGAGCTACACCTTC CASSEAGRDRKASYTF